What follows are 15 T cell receptor beta chains derived from one specimen sequenced in a study of blood T cell repertoires in COVID-19. Clones were read by immunoSEQ multiplex PCR, and TCRdb kept only the in-frame ones, dropping some. The sample carries about 22,000 clones, around 90% recorded once. The source material was peripheral blood. These receptors came from a man aged 65 to 79 with acute or convalescent COVID-19.

The chain is built from TRBV7-9 and TRBJ2-1; D might be TRBD2 (5 bases). Trimming stripped 1 base from V and 5 bases from J, with 9 bases between. Germline values: CDR1 SEHNR, CDR2 FQNEAQ (reference sequence). CDR3 size: 14 residues. The CDR3 DNA reads as TGTGCCAGCAGCTTAGAACTAGTAAACAATGAGCAGTTCTTC. Its protein is CASSLELVNNEQFF.

The CDR3 is CASTGTLNQPQHF. The CDR3 coding sequence is TGTGCCAGCACCGGGACACTAAATCAGCCCCAGCATTTT. The chain has TRBV28 and TRBJ1-5; a possible D gene is TRBD1 (6 bases). The CDR3 totals 13 residues. The V gene's germline CDR1 is MDHEN and CDR2 SYDVKM. V lost 7 bases and J 4 bases, leaving 11 bases between the germline ends.

The CDR3: CASSFQNTEAFF. DNA for the CDR3: TGTGCCAGCAGCTTTCAGAACACTGAAGCTTTCTTT. The chain employs TRBV7-9 and TRBJ1-1; D gene unclear. The CDR3 consists of 12 residues. V lost 3 bases and J lost 1, with 3 bases in between. CDR1 is SEHNR and CDR2 is FQNEAQ in the germline V gene (reference sequence).

As DNA, the CDR3 is TGTGCCAGCAGTTACGCACAGGGCTATAACGGGGAGCTGTTTTTT. As protein: CASSYAQGYNGELFF. This chain uses TRBV6-6 with TRBJ2-2; a possible D gene is TRBD1 (6 bases). With 2 bases removed from V and 7 bases from J, the gap between germline ends came to 14 bases. Germline CDR1 reads MNHNY; CDR2 reads SVGAGI (reference sequence). This CDR3 comprises 15 residues.

CDR3 in DNA: TGTGCCAGCAGCCCGACCCTTCGGACTAGCGGGACCAATGAGCAGTTCTTC. It translates to CASSPTLRTSGTNEQFF. The rearrangement joins TRBV11-2 to TRBJ2-1, with 12 bases matching TRBD2. Germline CDR1 is SGHAT and CDR2 is FQNNGV. V trimming: 5 bases; J trimming: 6 bases; junction bases outside the gene matches: 11. The CDR3 length is 17 residues.

This chain links TRBV19 with TRBJ2-3; 13 bases map to TRBD2. Germline V gene sequence: CDR1 LNHDA, CDR2 SQIVND (reference sequence). V lost 3 bases and J lost 6; bases outside the gene matches: 3. The CDR3 consists of 15 residues. In DNA, the CDR3 is TGTGCCAGTAGTATCCGGACTAGCGGGAGCGATACGCAGTATTTT. This gives the protein CASSIRTSGSDTQYF.

This chain joins TRBV14 and TRBJ2-7; the match to TRBD1 covers 7 bases. The V segment lost 5 bases and the J segment 2 bases; nucleotides outside the gene matches: 27. CDR1 is SGHDN, CDR2 FVKESK, per germline. This CDR3 comprises 21 residues. This CDR3 is CASSKHRGQIPFPEKPYEQYF. The CDR3 DNA reads TGTGCCAGCAGCAAACACAGGGGCCAGATCCCTTTCCCTGAGAAACCCTACGAGCAGTACTTC.

This chain uses TRBV11-2 with TRBJ2-7; possible D gene TRBD2, 5 bases. This CDR3 has 13 residues. CDR1 SGHAT and CDR2 FQNNGV come from the germline V gene. Trimming removed 1 base from V and 8 bases from J, with 12 bases in between. The CDR3 reads CASSLGTGSKQYF. DNA for the CDR3: TGTGCCAGCAGCTTAGGTACGGGGAGTAAGCAGTACTTC. The full variable domain, with the rest looked up from reference TRBV11-2 and TRBJ2-7, is EAGVAQSPRYKIIEKRQSVAFWCNPISGHATLYWYQQILGQGPKLLIQFQNNGVVDDSQLPKDRFSAERLKGVDSTLKIQPAKLEDSAVYLCASSLGTGSKQYFGPGTRLTVT.

CDR3 sequence reads: CSVLRGLEQYF. DNA for the CDR3: TGCAGCGTTTTAAGGGGCCTCGAGCAGTACTTC. The chain links TRBV29-1 to TRBJ2-7, with D possibly matching TRBD1 (5 bases). The CDR3 length is 11 residues. The germline V gene encodes CDR1 SQVTM and CDR2 ANQGSEA. The V end lost 5 bases, the J end lost 6 bases, and 11 bases lay between the germline ends.

The V gene is TRBV3-1 (or the pseudogene TRBV3-2), the J gene TRBJ2-2, with 7 positions matching TRBD1. Per germline, CDR1 LGHDT and CDR2 YNNKEL (reference sequence). Germline trimming cut 5 bases from V and 4 bases from J; bases unmatched to any gene: 7. The CDR3 spans 15 residues. The CDR3 nucleotides read TGTGCCAGCAGCACCCAGGGACAGAGCACCGGGGAGCTGTTTTTT. Encoded protein: CASSTQGQSTGELFF.

CDR3 in amino acids: CASSTPGQGFNEQFF. CDR3 coding DNA: TGTGCCAGCAGCACGCCCGGGCAGGGGTTCAATGAGCAGTTCTTC. The chain employs TRBV6-5 and TRBJ2-1; a weak D match, TRBD1 (6 bases). V was shortened by 6 bases and J by 6 bases, with 18 bases between the two germline ends. The CDR3 consists of 15 residues. Germline assignment: CDR1 MNHEY and CDR2 SVGAGI.

This rearrangement joins TRBV6-5 to TRBJ2-4, with TRBD2 identical over 12 bases. Germline V gives CDR1 MNHEY, CDR2 SVGAGI. This CDR3 has 14 amino acids. J lost 8 bases, V lost 8 bases, and 7 bases had no gene match. CDR3 protein: CASASGRAVDIQYF. In DNA, the CDR3 is TGTGCCAGCGCTAGCGGGAGGGCCGTGGACATTCAGTACTTC.

The chain carries TRBV19 and TRBJ1-5; D may be TRBD1 (6 bases). Germline lookup yields CDR1 LNHDA and CDR2 SQIVND (reference sequence). V was clipped by 3 bases and J by 5 bases, with 14 bases between them. The CDR3 runs 15 residues. As DNA, the CDR3 is TGTGCCAGTAGTATCGTCAGGGGTGGGGATCAGCCCCAGCATTTT. It specifies CASSIVRGGDQPQHF.

The chain carries TRBV7-9 and TRBJ1-6, with a weak D call TRBD1 (6 bases). The length of the CDR3 is 14 residues. V was trimmed by 1 base and J by 7 bases, leaving 8 bases between them. CDR1 and CDR2 from the germline V gene are SEHNR and FQNEAQ (reference sequence). The CDR3 region is CASSLGTENSPLHF. DNA of the CDR3: TGTGCCAGCAGCTTAGGGACAGAGAATTCACCCCTCCACTTT.

This rearrangement joins TRBV12-3 or TRBV12-4 to TRBJ2-7; 7 nucleotides agree with TRBD1. V trimming: 5 bases; J trimming: 3 bases; junction bases outside the gene matches: 4. CDR3 length equals 13 residues. The CDR3 DNA sequence: TGTGCCAGCAGTACGGGACAGCGCTACGAGCAGTACTTC. Amino acids: CASSTGQRYEQYF.